This T cell receptor beta chain emerged from a study of regulatory T cells in long-lasting Graves disease. The time point denotes: newly diagnosed GD, antithyroid drugs for less than 3 months. After RNA was extracted from PBMCs, the TCR library was made from it. Library construction for TCR beta used iRepertoire HTBI primers and Arm-PCR of CDR3 regions. TCRdb called the multiplex PCR reads again in MiXCR, with one record for every CDR3 protein. Here the sample spans 450,000 to 500,000 distinct CDR3 sequences, around 15% being singletons. The CDR3 loop spans 13 amino acids. Trimming removed 4 bases from V and 7 bases from J; junction bases left unmatched: 6. Germline V gene sequence: CDR1 SGHAT, CDR2 FQNNGV. The same sample was also studied in work on T cells in Graves' hyperthyroidism and ophthalmopathy.

The chain couples TRBV11-2 to TRBJ1-1, with TRBD1 matching over 7 bases. Sequenced here: peripheral blood mononuclear cells (PBMCs), sampled at new diagnosis, from a patient treated with antithyroid drugs. The clonotype was recovered from a man aged 40-55 years with Graves disease. CDR3 DNA sequence: TGTGCCAGCAGCTACGGGACAGTCGGTGAAGCTTTCTTT. Amino acid sequence: CASSYGTVGEAFF.